This T cell receptor beta chain was recorded in a study of patients and donors after allogeneic stem cell transplantation. TCRdb ran MiXCR on the RT-PCR reads and lists one entry per CDR3 protein. Of roughly 940,000 distinct CDR3 sequences detected, about a sixth appear once; the ten largest clones hold about 6%. This clonotype was detected a few times. The receptor was derived from a human donor who was either an allogeneic HSCT recipient or a stem cell or donor lymphocyte infusion donor (not recorded which). It is not recorded whose cells these are; they may come from a transplant donor. The sequenced sample consisted of blood, either unsorted or a sorted T cell fraction (not recorded which).

CDR3 sequence reads: CASSPERNRNTIYF. CDR3 nucleotides: TGTGCCAGCAGCCCGGAACGAAATAGAAACACCATATATTTT. The chain recombines TRBV27 with TRBJ1-3; D unresolved. CDR1 MNHEY and CDR2 SMNVEV come from the germline V gene (reference sequence). This CDR3 contains 14 residues. The germline V and J ends were trimmed by 6 bases and 5 bases, with 14 bases remaining between them.